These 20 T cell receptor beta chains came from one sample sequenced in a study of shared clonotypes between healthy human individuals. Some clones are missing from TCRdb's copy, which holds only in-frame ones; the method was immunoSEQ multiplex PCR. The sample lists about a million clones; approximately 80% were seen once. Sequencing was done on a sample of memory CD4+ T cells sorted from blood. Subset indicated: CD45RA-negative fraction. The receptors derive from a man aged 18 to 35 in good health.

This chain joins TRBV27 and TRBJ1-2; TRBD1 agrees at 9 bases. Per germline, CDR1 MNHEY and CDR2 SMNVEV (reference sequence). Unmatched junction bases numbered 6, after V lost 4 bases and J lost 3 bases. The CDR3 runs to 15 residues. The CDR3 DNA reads TGTGCCAGCAGTTCGGGACAGGGAGGCCACTATGGCTACACCTTC. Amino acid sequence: CASSSGQGGHYGYTF.

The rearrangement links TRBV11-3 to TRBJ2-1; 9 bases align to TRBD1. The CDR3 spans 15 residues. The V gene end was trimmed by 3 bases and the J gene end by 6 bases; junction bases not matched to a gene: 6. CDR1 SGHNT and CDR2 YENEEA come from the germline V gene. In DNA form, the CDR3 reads TGTGCCAGCAGCTTGACCGGGACAGGGACCAATGAGCAGTTCTTC. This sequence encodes CASSLTGTGTNEQFF.

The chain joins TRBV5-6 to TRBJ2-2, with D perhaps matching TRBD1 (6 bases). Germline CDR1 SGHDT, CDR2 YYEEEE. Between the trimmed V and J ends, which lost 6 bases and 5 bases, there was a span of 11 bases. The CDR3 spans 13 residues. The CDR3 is CASTWGRTGELFF. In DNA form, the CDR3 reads TGTGCCAGCACCTGGGGGCGGACCGGGGAGCTGTTTTTT.

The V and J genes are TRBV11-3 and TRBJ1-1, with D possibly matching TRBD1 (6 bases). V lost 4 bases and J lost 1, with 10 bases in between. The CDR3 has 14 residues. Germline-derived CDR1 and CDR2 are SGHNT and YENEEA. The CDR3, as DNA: TGTGCCAGCAGCTCCGGACAGAGGAACACTGAAGCTTTCTTT. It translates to CASSSGQRNTEAFF.

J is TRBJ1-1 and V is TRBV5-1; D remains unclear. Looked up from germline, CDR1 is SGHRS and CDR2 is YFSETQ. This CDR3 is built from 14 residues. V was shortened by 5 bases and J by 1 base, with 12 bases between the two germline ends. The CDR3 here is CASSSQYGNTEAFF. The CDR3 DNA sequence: TGCGCCAGCAGTTCCCAGTACGGGAACACTGAAGCTTTCTTT.

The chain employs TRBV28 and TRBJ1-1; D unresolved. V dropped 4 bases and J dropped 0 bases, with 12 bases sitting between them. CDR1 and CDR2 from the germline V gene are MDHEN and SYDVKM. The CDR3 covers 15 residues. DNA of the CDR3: TGTGCCAGCAGTTCCCCGGACGGATTGAACACTGAAGCTTTCTTT. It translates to CASSSPDGLNTEAFF.

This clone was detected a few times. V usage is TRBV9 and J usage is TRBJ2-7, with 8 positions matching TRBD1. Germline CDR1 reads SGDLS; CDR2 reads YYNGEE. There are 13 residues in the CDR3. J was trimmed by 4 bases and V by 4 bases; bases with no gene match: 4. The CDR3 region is CASSPGGLYEQYF. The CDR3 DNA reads TGTGCCAGCAGCCCAGGGGGCTTGTACGAGCAGTACTTC.

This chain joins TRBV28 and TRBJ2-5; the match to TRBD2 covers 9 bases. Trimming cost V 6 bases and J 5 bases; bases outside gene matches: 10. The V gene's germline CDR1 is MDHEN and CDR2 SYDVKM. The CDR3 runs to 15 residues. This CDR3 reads CASSPSRGGTETQYF. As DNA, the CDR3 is TGTGCCAGCAGCCCCTCGCGGGGGGGAACTGAGACCCAGTACTTC.

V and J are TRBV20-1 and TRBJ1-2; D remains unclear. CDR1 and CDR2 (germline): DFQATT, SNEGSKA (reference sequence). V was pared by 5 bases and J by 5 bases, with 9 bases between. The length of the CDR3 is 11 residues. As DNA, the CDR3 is TGCAGTGCTGGGTTGTCGTATGGCTACACCTTC. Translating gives CSAGLSYGYTF.

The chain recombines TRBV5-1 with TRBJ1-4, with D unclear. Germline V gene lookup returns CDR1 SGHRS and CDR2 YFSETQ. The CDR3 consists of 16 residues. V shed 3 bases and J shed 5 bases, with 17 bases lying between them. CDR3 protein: CASSSLIAGKNEKLFF. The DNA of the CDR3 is TGCGCCAGCAGCTCGCTTATCGCGGGAAAGAATGAAAAACTGTTTTTT. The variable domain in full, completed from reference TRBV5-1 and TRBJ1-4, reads KAGVTQTPRYLIKTRGQQVTLSCSPISGHRSVSWYQQTPGQGLQFLFEYFSETQRNKGNFPGRFSGRQFSNSRSEMNVSTLELGDSALYLCASSSLIAGKNEKLFFGSGTQLSVL.

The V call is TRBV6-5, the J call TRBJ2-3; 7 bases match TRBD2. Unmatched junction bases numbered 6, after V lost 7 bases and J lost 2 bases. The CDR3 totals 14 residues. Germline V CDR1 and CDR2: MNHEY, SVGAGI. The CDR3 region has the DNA TGTGCCAGCACCCCGGGGACTAACACAGATACGCAGTATTTT. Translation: CASTPGTNTDTQYF.

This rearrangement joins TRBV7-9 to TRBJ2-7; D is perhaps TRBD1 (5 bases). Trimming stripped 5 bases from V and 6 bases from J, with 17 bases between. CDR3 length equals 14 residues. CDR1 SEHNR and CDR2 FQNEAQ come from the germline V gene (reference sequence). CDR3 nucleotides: TGTGCCAGCAGCCATTCTACAGGACCCGGCGAGCAGTACTTC. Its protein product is CASSHSTGPGEQYF.

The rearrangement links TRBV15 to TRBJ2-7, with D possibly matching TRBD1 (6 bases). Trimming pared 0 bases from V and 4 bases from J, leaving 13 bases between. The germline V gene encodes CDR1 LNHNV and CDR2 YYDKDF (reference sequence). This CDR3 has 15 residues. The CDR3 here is CATSRDRTVLYEQYF. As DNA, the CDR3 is TGTGCCACCAGCAGAGATCGGACAGTTTTGTACGAGCAGTACTTC. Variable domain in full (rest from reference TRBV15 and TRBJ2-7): DAMVIQNPRYQVTQFGKPVTLSCSQTLNHNVMYWYQQKSSQAPKLLFHYYDKDFNNEADTPDNFQSRRPNTSFCFLDIRSPGLGDTAMYLCATSRDRTVLYEQYFGPGTRLTVT.

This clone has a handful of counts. CDR3 bases: TGTGCCAGCAGTAAAGTACAGGGCCGAAGCACAGATACGCAGTATTTT. This gives the protein CASSKVQGRSTDTQYF. The chain carries TRBV28 and TRBJ2-3, with D perhaps TRBD1 (6 bases). This CDR3 spans 16 amino acids. Germline loops: CDR1 MDHEN, CDR2 SYDVKM. Trimming took 5 bases from V and 0 from J, leaving 15 bases between them.

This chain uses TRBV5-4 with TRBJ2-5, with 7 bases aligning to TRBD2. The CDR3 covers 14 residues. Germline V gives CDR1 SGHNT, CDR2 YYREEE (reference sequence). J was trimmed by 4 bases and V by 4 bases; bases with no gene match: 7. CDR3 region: CASSGGGLGETQYF. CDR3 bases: TGTGCCAGCAGCGGGGGAGGACTAGGAGAGACCCAGTACTTC.

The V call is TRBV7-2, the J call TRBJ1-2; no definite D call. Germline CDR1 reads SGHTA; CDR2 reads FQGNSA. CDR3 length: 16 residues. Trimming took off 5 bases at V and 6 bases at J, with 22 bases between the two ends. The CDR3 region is CASSPQVMGVRDGYTF. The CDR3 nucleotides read TGTGCCAGCAGCCCCCAAGTTATGGGAGTAAGGGATGGCTACACCTTC.

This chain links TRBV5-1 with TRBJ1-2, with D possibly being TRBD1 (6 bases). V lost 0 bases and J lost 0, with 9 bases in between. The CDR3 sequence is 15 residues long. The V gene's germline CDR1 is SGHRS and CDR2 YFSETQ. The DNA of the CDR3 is TGCGCCAGCAGCTTGGAGGGGGGACCTAACTATGGCTACACCTTC. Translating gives CASSLEGGPNYGYTF.

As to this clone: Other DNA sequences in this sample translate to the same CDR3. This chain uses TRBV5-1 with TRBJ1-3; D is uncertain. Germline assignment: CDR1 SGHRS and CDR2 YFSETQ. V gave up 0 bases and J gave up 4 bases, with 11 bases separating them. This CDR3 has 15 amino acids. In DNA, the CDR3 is TGCGCCAGCAGCTTGGATGTCGGGTCCGGAAACACCATATATTTT. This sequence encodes CASSLDVGSGNTIYF.

CDR3 sequence (DNA): TGTGCCATCGGTAACGGAGGCACAGATACGCAGTATTTT. It specifies CAIGNGGTDTQYF. The rearrangement uses TRBV10-3 and TRBJ2-3, with D uncertain. V dropped 8 bases and J dropped 1 base, with 10 bases sitting between them. CDR3 length: 13 amino acids. The germline gives CDR1 ENHRY, CDR2 SYGVKD.

CDR3 DNA sequence: TGTGCCACCAGCAGATCCGGACTAGCGGGAACACCACTTTACAATGAGCAGTTCTTC. Translated, it gives CATSRSGLAGTPLYNEQFF. This chain connects TRBV15 to TRBJ2-1; 12 bases match TRBD2. Germline V lookup: CDR1 LNHNV, CDR2 YYDKDF (reference sequence). The CDR3 contains 19 residues. The junction had 12 bases not matched to a gene; V was cut back by 2 bases and J by 4 bases.